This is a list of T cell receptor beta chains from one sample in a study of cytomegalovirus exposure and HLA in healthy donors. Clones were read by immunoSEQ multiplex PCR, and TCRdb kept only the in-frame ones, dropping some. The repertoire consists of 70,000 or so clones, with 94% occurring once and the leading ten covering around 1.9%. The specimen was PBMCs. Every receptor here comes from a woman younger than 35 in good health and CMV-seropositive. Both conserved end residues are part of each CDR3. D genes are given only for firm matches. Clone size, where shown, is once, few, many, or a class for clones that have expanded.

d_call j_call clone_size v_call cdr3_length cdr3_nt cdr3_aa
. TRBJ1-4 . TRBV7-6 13 TGTGCCAGCAGCTTAGCAGGGGATGAAAAACTGTTTTTT CASSLAGDEKLFF
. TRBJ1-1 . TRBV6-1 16 TGTGCCAGCAGTGAAGTCGAGGGGAGGATGAACACTGAAGCTTTCTTT CASSEVEGRMNTEAFF
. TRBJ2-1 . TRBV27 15 TGTGCCAGCAGTTTTTGGTTAGGAGGGCACAATGAGCAGTTCTTC CASSFWLGGHNEQFF
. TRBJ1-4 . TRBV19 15 TGTGCCAGTAGTATAGCTGGGGGGATAGGTGAAAAACTGTTTTTT CASSIAGGIGEKLFF
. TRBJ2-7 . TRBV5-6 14 TGTGCCAGCAGCCACCGAACAGGAATCGGCGAGCAGTACTTC CASSHRTGIGEQYF
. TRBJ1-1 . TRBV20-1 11 TGCAGTGCTAGACGGTACCCTGAAGCTTTCTTT CSARRYPEAFF
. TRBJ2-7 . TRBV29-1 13 TGCAGCGCAACGGACTACCTGGACTACGAGCAGTACTTC CSATDYLDYEQYF
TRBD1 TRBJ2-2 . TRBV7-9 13 TGTGCCAGCAGCCCGACAGGGACCGGGGAGCTGTTTTTT CASSPTGTGELFF
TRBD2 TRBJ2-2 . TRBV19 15 TGTGCCAGTAGTATAGGGGGAGGGGCCGGCGGGGAGCTGTTTTTT CASSIGGGAGGELFF
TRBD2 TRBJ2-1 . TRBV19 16 TGTGCCAGTAAAGCCGGGCGGGAGAGCTCCTACAATGAGCAGTTCTTC CASKAGRESSYNEQFF
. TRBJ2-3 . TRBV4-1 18 TGCGCCAGCAGCCAAGACCCCGACTATGGCGGTAGCACAGATACGCAGTATTTT CASSQDPDYGGSTDTQYF
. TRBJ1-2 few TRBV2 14 TGTGCCAGCAGTGAAGGGTCCAGGGGCTATGGCTACACCTTC CASSEGSRGYGYTF